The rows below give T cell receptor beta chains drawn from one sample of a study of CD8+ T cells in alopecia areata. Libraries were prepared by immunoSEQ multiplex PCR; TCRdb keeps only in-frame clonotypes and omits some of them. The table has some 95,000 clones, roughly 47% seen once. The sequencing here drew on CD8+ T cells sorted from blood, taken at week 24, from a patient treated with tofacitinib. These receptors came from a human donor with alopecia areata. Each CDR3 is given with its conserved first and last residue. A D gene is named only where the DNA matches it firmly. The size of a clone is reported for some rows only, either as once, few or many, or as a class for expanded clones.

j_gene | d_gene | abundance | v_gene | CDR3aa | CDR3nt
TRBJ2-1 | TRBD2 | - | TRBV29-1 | CSVVGLAGYNEQFF | TGCAGCGTTGTGGGACTAGCGGGCTACAATGAGCAGTTCTTC
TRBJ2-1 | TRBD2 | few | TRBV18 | CASTLAGEINNEQFF | TGTGCCAGCACCTTAGCGGGAGAGATCAACAATGAGCAGTTCTTC
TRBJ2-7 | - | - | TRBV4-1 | CASSLNTPSYEQYF | TGCGCCAGCAGCCTTAACACACCCTCCTACGAGCAGTACTTC
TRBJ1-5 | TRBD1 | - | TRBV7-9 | CASSADRGAGNQPQHF | TGTGCCAGCAGCGCGGACAGGGGTGCGGGCAATCAGCCCCAGCATTTT
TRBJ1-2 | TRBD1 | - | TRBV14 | CASSQVTGGIYGYTF | TGTGCCAGCAGCCAAGTAACAGGGGGCATTTATGGCTACACCTTC
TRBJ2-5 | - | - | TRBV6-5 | CASSTLTPQETQYF | TGTGCCAGCAGTACCTTGACACCTCAAGAGACCCAGTACTTC
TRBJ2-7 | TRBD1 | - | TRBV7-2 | CASLNRGEDGSYEQYF | TGTGCCAGTCTGAACAGGGGGGAAGACGGTTCCTACGAGCAGTACTTC
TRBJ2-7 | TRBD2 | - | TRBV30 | CAWVSGSYEQYF | TGTGCCTGGGTTAGCGGGAGCTACGAGCAGTACTTC
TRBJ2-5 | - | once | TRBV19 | CASSIGRGETQYF | TGTGCCAGTAGTATTGGGCGTGGAGAGACCCAGTACTTC
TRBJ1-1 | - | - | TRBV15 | CATSRDGGRSTEAFF | TGTGCCACCAGCAGAGATGGGGGCAGGAGCACTGAAGCTTTCTTT
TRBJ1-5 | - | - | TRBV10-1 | CASSEVNQPQHF | TGCGCCAGCAGTGAGGTGAATCAGCCCCAGCATTTT
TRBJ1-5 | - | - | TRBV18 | CASSRGRGNQPQHF | TGTGCCAGCTCACGCGGGAGGGGAAATCAGCCCCAGCATTTT
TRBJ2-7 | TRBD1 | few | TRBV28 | CASRTGGPYEQYF | TGTGCCAGCAGGACAGGGGGCCCCTACGAGCAGTACTTC
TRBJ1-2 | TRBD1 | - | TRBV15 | CATSRDRRTGENYGYTF | TGTGCCACCAGCAGAGATCGGAGGACAGGGGAGAACTATGGCTACACCTTC
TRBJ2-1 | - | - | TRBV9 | CASSVVSTYNEQFF | TGTGCCAGCAGCGTAGTAAGCACCTACAATGAGCAGTTCTTC
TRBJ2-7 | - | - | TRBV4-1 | CASSRGPYEQYF | TGCGCCAGCAGCAGGGGACCCTACGAGCAGTACTTC
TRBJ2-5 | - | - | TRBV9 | CASSVGGGEETQYF | TGTGCCAGCAGCGTAGGAGGCGGTGAAGAGACCCAGTACTTC
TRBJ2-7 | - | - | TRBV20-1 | CSARMDYEQYF | TGCAGTGCTAGGATGGACTACGAGCAGTACTTC
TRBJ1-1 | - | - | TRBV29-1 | CSVEALLEAFF | TGCAGCGTTGAAGCCTTGCTCGAAGCTTTCTTT
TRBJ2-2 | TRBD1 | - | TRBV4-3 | CASSPGQGPGELFF | TGCGCCAGCAGCCCGGGACAGGGCCCCGGGGAGCTGTTTTTT
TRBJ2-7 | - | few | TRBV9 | CASSPTAYGLYEQYF | TGTGCCAGCAGCCCAACCGCCTACGGGCTCTACGAGCAGTACTTC
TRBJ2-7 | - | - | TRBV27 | CASSDEPGEQYF | TGTGCCAGCAGTGACGAGCCTGGGGAGCAGTACTTC
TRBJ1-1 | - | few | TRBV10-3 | CAISEYRSEAFF | TGTGCCATCAGTGAGTATAGGTCTGAAGCTTTCTTT
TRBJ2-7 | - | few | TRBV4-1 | CASSQGSASWSYEQYF | TGCGCCAGCAGCCAAGGGTCAGCTAGCTGGTCCTACGAGCAGTACTTC
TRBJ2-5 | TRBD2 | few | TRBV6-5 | CARLAGQETQYF | TGTGCTCGGCTAGCGGGACAAGAGACCCAGTACTTC
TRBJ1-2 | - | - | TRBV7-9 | CASSPVGNYGYTF | TGTGCCAGCAGCCCGGTGGGGAACTATGGCTACACCTTC